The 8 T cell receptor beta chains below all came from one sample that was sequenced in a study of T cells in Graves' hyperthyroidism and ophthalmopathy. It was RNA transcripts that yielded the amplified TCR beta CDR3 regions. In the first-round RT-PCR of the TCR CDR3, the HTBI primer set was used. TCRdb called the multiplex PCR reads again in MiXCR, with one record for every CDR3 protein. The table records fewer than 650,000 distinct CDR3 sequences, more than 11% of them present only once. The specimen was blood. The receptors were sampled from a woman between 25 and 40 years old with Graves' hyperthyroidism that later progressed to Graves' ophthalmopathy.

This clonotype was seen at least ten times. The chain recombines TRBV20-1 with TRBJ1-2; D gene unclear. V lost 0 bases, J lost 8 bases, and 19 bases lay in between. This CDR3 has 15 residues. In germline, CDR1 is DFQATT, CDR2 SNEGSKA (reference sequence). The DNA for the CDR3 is TGCAGTGCTAGAGATCCGTTCGCCACGTCGCAGGGCTACACCTTC. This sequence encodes CSARDPFATSQGYTF.

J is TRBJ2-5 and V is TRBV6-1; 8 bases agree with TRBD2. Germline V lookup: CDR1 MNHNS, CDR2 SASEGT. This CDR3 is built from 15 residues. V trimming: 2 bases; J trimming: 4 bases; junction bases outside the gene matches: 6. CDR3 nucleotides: TGTGCCAGCAGTGAACTGAGCCGGGGGGGAGAGACCCAGTACTTC. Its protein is CASSELSRGGETQYF.

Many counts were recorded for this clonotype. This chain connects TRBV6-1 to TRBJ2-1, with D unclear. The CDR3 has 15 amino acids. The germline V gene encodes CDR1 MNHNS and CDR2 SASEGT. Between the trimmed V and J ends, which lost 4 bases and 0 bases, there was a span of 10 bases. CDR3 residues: CASSAGVGSYNEQFF. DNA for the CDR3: TGTGCCAGCAGTGCTGGGGTTGGCTCCTACAATGAGCAGTTCTTC.

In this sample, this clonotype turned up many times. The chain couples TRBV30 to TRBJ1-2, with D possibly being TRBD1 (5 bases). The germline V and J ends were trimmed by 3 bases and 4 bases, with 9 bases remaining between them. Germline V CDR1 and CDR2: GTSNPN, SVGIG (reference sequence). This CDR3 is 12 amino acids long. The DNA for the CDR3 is TGTGCCTGGAGCGGGGCTGGCTATGGCTACACCTTC. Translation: CAWSGAGYGYTF.

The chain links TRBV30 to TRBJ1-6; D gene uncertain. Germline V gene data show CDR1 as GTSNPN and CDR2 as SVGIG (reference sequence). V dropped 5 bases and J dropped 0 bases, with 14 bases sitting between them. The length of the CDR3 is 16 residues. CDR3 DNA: TGTGCCTGGGCACCGAATCGTAACTCCTATAATTCACCCCTCCACTTT. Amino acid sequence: CAWAPNRNSYNSPLHF. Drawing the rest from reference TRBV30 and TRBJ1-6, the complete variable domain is SQTIHQWPATLVQPVGSPLSLECTVEGTSNPNLYWYRQAAGRGLQLLFYSVGIGQISSEVPQNLSASRPQDRQFILSSKKLLLSDSGFYLCAWAPNRNSYNSPLHFGNGTRLTVT.

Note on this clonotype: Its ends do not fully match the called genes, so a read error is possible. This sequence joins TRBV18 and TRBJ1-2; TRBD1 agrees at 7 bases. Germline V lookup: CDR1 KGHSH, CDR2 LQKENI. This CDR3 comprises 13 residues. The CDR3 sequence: CTSSPDRNYGYTF. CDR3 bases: TGTACCAGCTCACCGGACAGGAACTATGGCTACACCTTC.

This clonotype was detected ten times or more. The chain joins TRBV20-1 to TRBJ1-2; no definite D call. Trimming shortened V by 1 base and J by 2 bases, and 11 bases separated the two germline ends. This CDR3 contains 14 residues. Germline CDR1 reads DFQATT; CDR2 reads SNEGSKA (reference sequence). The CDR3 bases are TGCAGTGCTAGAGGGTCGGCAACGAACTATGGCTACACCTTC. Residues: CSARGSATNYGYTF.

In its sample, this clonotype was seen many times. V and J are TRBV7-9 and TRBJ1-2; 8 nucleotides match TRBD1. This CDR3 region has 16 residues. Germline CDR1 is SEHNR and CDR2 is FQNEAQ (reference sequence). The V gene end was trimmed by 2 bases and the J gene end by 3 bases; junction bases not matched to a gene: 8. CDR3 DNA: TGTGCCAGCAGCTTACCCCCGGACAGGGTTGACTATGGCTACACCTTC. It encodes CASSLPPDRVDYGYTF.